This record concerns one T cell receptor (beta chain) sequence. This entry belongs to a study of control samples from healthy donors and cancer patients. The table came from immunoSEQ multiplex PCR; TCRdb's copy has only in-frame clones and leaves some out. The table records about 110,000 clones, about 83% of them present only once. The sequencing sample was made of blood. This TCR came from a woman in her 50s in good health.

The CDR3 loop is CASSLQGLDGYTF. DNA of the CDR3: TGTGCCAGCAGCTTACAGGGATTGGATGGCTACACCTTC. This rearrangement joins TRBV5-6 to TRBJ1-2; D may be TRBD1 (6 bases). This CDR3 spans 13 amino acids. V lost 2 bases and J 6 bases, leaving 11 bases between the germline ends. CDR1 is SGHDT, CDR2 YYEEEE, per germline. Variable domain in full (rest from reference TRBV5-6 and TRBJ1-2): DAGVTQSPTHLIKTRGQQVTLRCSPKSGHDTVSWYQQALGQGPQFIFQYYEEEERQRGNFPDRFSGHQFPNYSSELNVNALLLGDSALYLCASSLQGLDGYTFGSGTRLTVV.